A single sample is the source of the 27 T cell receptor beta chains below, sequenced in a study of blood T cell repertoires in COVID-19. Only in-frame clones appear in the TCRdb table, and some are missing; sequencing was by immunoSEQ multiplex PCR. The sample includes tens of thousands of clones, about four fifths seen only once; the top ten take roughly 28%. Sequenced material: peripheral blood. Receptor source: a man between 65 and 85 years old with acute or convalescent COVID-19.

The chain is built from TRBV25-1 and TRBJ2-5, with 11 bases lining up with TRBD2. V lost 2 bases to trimming and J lost 2 bases; unmatched junction nucleotides: 4. CDR3 length: 16 residues. CDR1 and CDR2 (germline): MGHDK, SYGVNS. CDR3 amino acids: CASSEGTSGIQETQYF. The CDR3 DNA reads as TGTGCCAGCAGTGAAGGGACTAGCGGCATTCAAGAGACCCAGTACTTC.

This chain uses TRBV4-3 with TRBJ2-2; D unresolved. The CDR3 consists of 17 residues. CDR1 and CDR2 from the germline V gene are LGHNA and YSLEER. With 0 bases removed from V and 0 bases from J, the gap between germline ends came to 11 bases. The CDR3 DNA follows: TGCGCCAGCAGCCAAGATTTTATGGCGGCGAACACCGGGGAGCTGTTTTTT. Protein sequence: CASSQDFMAANTGELFF.

V usage is TRBV29-1 and J usage is TRBJ2-7; D not resolved. CDR3 length equals 11 residues. The germline V gene encodes CDR1 SQVTM and CDR2 ANQGSEA. Trimming pared 5 bases from V and 0 bases from J, leaving 5 bases between. The CDR3 coding sequence is TGCAGCGTTAGGAGCTCCTACGAGCAGTACTTC. The encoded protein is CSVRSSYEQYF.

The chain uses TRBV2 and TRBJ1-1; TRBD1 aligns across 7 bases. Germline V CDR1 and CDR2: SNHLY, FYNNEI. The CDR3 sequence is 12 residues long. V gave up 11 bases and J gave up 10 bases; unmatched junction bases: 13. CDR3 sequence: CAGEQGPRGAFF. CDR3 nucleotide sequence: TGTGCCGGGGAACAGGGGCCGCGAGGAGCTTTCTTT.

The rearrangement uses TRBV6-5 and TRBJ2-5, with a weak D call TRBD2 (6 bases). This CDR3 has 15 amino acids. With 0 bases removed from V and 5 bases from J, the gap between germline ends came to 13 bases. The V gene's germline CDR1 is MNHEY and CDR2 SVGAGI. CDR3 in amino acids: CASSYSDPGRETQYF. The CDR3 bases are TGTGCCAGCAGTTACTCGGATCCAGGGAGGGAGACCCAGTACTTC.

This clone came up a few times. J is TRBJ1-5 and V is TRBV28; weak D call: TRBD1 (6 bases). CDR3 length: 16 amino acids. The ends were cut back, 1 base at V and 3 bases at J, with 13 bases in the middle. Germline CDR1 is MDHEN and CDR2 is SYDVKM. In DNA, the CDR3 is TGTGCCAGCAGTTTATTTCGGCAGGGGAACAATCAGCCCCAGCATTTT. Translating it yields CASSLFRQGNNQPQHF.

This clone came up once. The V call is TRBV30, the J call TRBJ2-2; perhaps TRBD2 as D (6 bases). Trimming took 1 base from V and 0 from J, leaving 6 bases between them. The CDR3 spans 14 residues. The germline CDR1 and CDR2 sequences are GTSNPN and SVGIG (reference sequence). The chain's CDR3 is CAWSGGANTGELFF. The CDR3 nucleotides read TGTGCCTGGAGTGGGGGGGCGAACACCGGGGAGCTGTTTTTT.

V usage is TRBV7-2 and J usage is TRBJ2-5; 8 nucleotides agree with TRBD2. The CDR3 has 15 residues. Germline loops: CDR1 SGHTA, CDR2 FQGNSA. J gave up 2 bases and V 4 bases, and 6 bases lay outside the gene matches. The CDR3 is CASSWGTRYQETQYF. The CDR3 DNA is TGTGCCAGCAGCTGGGGGACTAGATATCAAGAGACCCAGTACTTC. The full variable domain, in which reference TRBV7-2 and TRBJ2-5 provide the parts outside the CDR3, is GAGVSQSPSNKVTEKGKDVELRCDPISGHTALYWYRQSLGQGLEFLIYFQGNSAPDKSGLPSDRFSAERTGGSVSTLTIQRTQQEDSAVYLCASSWGTRYQETQYFGPGTRLLVL.

This chain's CDR3 is CASSASGRNPYNEQFF. CDR3 DNA sequence: TGTGCCAGCAGCGCGAGCGGGAGGAACCCCTACAATGAGCAGTTCTTC. The chain couples TRBV7-3 to TRBJ2-1; 9 positions match TRBD2. J lost 2 bases, V lost 5 bases, and 7 bases had no gene match. CDR3 length equals 16 residues. Germline values: CDR1 SGHTA, CDR2 FQGTGA. Drawing the rest from reference TRBV7-3 and TRBJ2-1, the complete variable domain is GAGVSQTPSNKVTEKGKYVELRCDPISGHTALYWYRQSLGQGPEFLIYFQGTGAADDSGLPNDRFFAVRPEGSVSTLKIQRTERGDSAVYLCASSASGRNPYNEQFFGPGTRLTVL.

The rearrangement links TRBV27 to TRBJ1-2; 7 bases map to TRBD1. The CDR3 consists of 13 residues. V was pared by 6 bases and J by 5 bases, with 6 bases of the junction left unmatched. Germline loops: CDR1 MNHEY, CDR2 SMNVEV (reference sequence). CDR3 bases: TGTGCCAGCAGGGACCAGGGGGAGTATGGCTACACCTTC. It is translated as CASRDQGEYGYTF.

The chain combines TRBV29-1 with TRBJ1-6, with 8 bases aligning to TRBD1. Germline trimming cut 6 bases from V and 7 bases from J; bases unmatched to any gene: 5. The CDR3 has 13 amino acids. The germline CDR1 and CDR2 sequences are SQVTM and ANQGSEA. The CDR3 DNA follows: TGCAGCGTGCTGACAGGGGAGAATTCACCCCTCCACTTT. As protein: CSVLTGENSPLHF.

The rearrangement links TRBV19 to TRBJ1-2; TRBD1 aligns across 9 bases. Germline CDR1 is LNHDA and CDR2 is SQIVND (reference sequence). V trimming: 7 bases; J trimming: 4 bases; junction bases outside the gene matches: 10. This CDR3 is built from 15 residues. The CDR3 DNA follows: TGTGCCAGTACCCACCCGATGGACAGGGGCTATGGCTACACCTTC. Translating it yields CASTHPMDRGYGYTF.

The genes are TRBV7-9 and TRBJ2-1; D may be TRBD1 (5 bases). Trimming removed 2 bases at V and 5 bases at J, with 7 bases between. The CDR3 length is 13 residues. Germline V gene data show CDR1 as SEHNR and CDR2 as FQNEAQ (reference sequence). CDR3 amino acids: CASSLIRDNEQFF. The CDR3 region has the DNA TGTGCCAGCAGCTTAATCAGGGACAATGAGCAGTTCTTC.

The chain has TRBV9 and TRBJ1-1; possibly TRBD1 for D (5 bases). Germline CDR1 SGDLS, CDR2 YYNGEE. The CDR3 is 15 residues long. With 1 base removed from V and 1 base from J, the gap between germline ends came to 11 bases. CDR3 sequence: CASSVSPGGNTEAFF. The CDR3 DNA reads TGTGCCAGCAGCGTATCCCCGGGGGGGAACACTGAAGCTTTCTTT.

This clone was seen once. The chain combines TRBV4-3 with TRBJ2-1; tentative D call: TRBD1 (6 bases). The V and J ends lost 0 bases and 6 bases respectively, with 12 bases between them. The germline gives CDR1 LGHNA, CDR2 YSLEER. The CDR3 totals 15 residues. Here the CDR3 DNA reads TGCGCCAGCAGCCAAGATTTGGCAGGGGCCAATGAGCAGTTCTTC. Its protein product is CASSQDLAGANEQFF.

This clone was counted a single time. The V gene is TRBV19, the J gene TRBJ2-1, with 10 bases fitting TRBD1. The CDR3 spans 14 residues. CDR1 is LNHDA, CDR2 SQIVND, per germline (reference sequence). Trimming at V came to 6 bases and at J to 3 bases, leaving 2 bases not matched to a gene. CDR3 bases: TGTGCCAGTAGGGGGACAGGGGTCTACAATGAGCAGTTCTTC. This gives the protein CASRGTGVYNEQFF.

The chain uses TRBV9 and TRBJ2-5, with 9 positions matching TRBD2. CDR1 SGDLS and CDR2 YYNGEE come from the germline V gene. The CDR3 contains 18 residues. The J segment lost 5 bases and the V segment lost 0 bases, leaving 14 bases of the junction unmatched. This chain's CDR3 is CASSVDLSSGKWGETQYF. Written as DNA, the CDR3 is TGTGCCAGCAGCGTAGACTTGTCTAGCGGGAAATGGGGGGAGACCCAGTACTTC.

Only a few counts were recorded for this clone. The chain joins TRBV29-1 to TRBJ1-1, with unresolved D. The CDR3 spans 16 residues. V was pared by 2 bases and J by 1 base, with 17 bases between. Germline assignment: CDR1 SQVTM and CDR2 ANQGSEA. The chain's CDR3 is CSVENWVGRGNTEAFF. Written as DNA, the CDR3 is TGCAGCGTTGAAAATTGGGTGGGGAGAGGGAACACTGAAGCTTTCTTT.

The chain is built from TRBV6-6 and TRBJ1-4; D remains unclear. CDR3 length: 14 amino acids. Trimming shortened V by 2 bases and J by 7 bases, and 11 bases separated the two germline ends. Germline lookup yields CDR1 MNHNY and CDR2 SVGAGI (reference sequence). CDR3 protein: CASSYRGGFEKLFF. The CDR3 DNA is TGTGCCAGCAGTTACCGGGGAGGGTTTGAAAAACTGTTTTTT.

This chain connects TRBV3-1 (or the pseudogene TRBV3-2) to TRBJ1-2, with D possibly matching TRBD1 (5 bases). CDR3 length: 14 amino acids. Germline V lookup: CDR1 LGHDT, CDR2 YNNKEL (reference sequence). V shed 2 bases and J shed 6 bases, with 13 bases lying between them. The CDR3: CASSQSQRGDGYTF. In DNA, the CDR3 is TGTGCCAGCAGCCAAAGTCAAAGGGGCGATGGCTACACCTTC.

The table lists this clone with a few counts. This sequence joins TRBV6-1 and TRBJ1-1; D not certain. This CDR3 has 14 amino acids. Per the germline V gene, CDR1 is MNHNS and CDR2 is SASEGT. Trimming removed 1 base at V and 9 bases at J, with 15 bases between. The CDR3 region has the DNA TGTGCCAGCAGTGAAGGGTTCCCCAGCGTGAAAGCTTTCTTT. This encodes CASSEGFPSVKAFF.

The chain employs TRBV19 and TRBJ2-1, with D perhaps TRBD2 (5 bases). V lost 2 bases to trimming and J lost 5 bases, with 25 bases between them. CDR1 is LNHDA and CDR2 is SQIVND in the germline V gene (reference sequence). This CDR3 is built from 19 residues. CDR3 protein: CASSIRPARVGPAHNEQFF. As DNA, the CDR3 is TGTGCCAGTAGTATACGACCTGCGAGGGTGGGTCCGGCGCACAATGAGCAGTTCTTC.

The V and J genes are TRBV6-5 and TRBJ2-3; 8 nucleotides match TRBD2. Per the germline V gene, CDR1 is MNHEY and CDR2 is SVGAGI. Trimming took 2 bases from V and 6 from J; bases not matched to a gene: 4. This CDR3 region has 14 residues. The CDR3 nucleotides read TGTGCCAGCAGTTACGGGACTAGTCGTGATACGCAGTATTTT. It encodes CASSYGTSRDTQYF.

The V and J genes are TRBV21-1 and TRBJ2-7; the table's D gene call, TRBD2, was not cross checked with the DNA. TRBV21-1 is a pseudogene segment. The length of the CDR3 is 16 residues. CDR3 sequence reads: CASSKEHGIGSYEQYF. In nucleotides, the CDR3 is TGTGCCAGCAGCAAAGAGCATGGTATCGGGTCCTACGAGCAGTACTTC.

The rearrangement uses TRBV6-2 or TRBV6-3 and TRBJ2-5; maybe TRBD1 (6 bases). The V gene's germline CDR1 is MNHEY and CDR2 SVGEGT. Trimming left V 4 bases short and J 2 bases short, with 14 bases between. The CDR3 is made up of 15 amino acids. The CDR3 protein is CASSSGVVLQETQYF. The CDR3 bases are TGTGCCAGCAGTTCAGGGGTTGTGTTGCAAGAGACCCAGTACTTC.

This chain uses TRBV7-2 with TRBJ2-7, with D perhaps matching TRBD1 (6 bases). This CDR3 comprises 13 residues. CDR1 and CDR2 (germline): SGHTA, FQGNSA. Trimming took off 4 bases at V and 1 base at J, with 8 bases between the two ends. The CDR3 protein is CASSSDRSYEQYF. For the CDR3, the DNA is TGTGCCAGCAGCTCCGACAGGTCCTACGAGCAGTACTTC.

This chain links TRBV19 with TRBJ1-4, with no clear D. This CDR3 comprises 15 residues. Trimming stripped 1 base from V and 5 bases from J, with 11 bases between. Germline V CDR1 and CDR2: LNHDA, SQIVND (reference sequence). This chain's CDR3 is CASSIGNSLNEKLFF. The CDR3 DNA reads as TGTGCCAGTAGTATAGGGAACAGTCTGAATGAAAAACTGTTTTTT.